The 14 T cell receptor beta chains below come from one sample, sequenced in a study of blood T cell repertoires in COVID-19. Clones were read by immunoSEQ multiplex PCR, and TCRdb kept only the in-frame ones, dropping some. The profile covers roughly 250,000 clones, with over 70% appearing a single time and around 7.9% taken by the ten largest. The sequencing input was peripheral blood. The source of these receptors is a man aged 40-49 years with active or convalescent COVID-19.

The chain carries TRBV6-2 or TRBV6-3 and TRBJ1-1; tentative D call: TRBD1 (5 bases). The CDR3 spans 17 residues. V was shortened by 7 bases and J by 0 bases, with 21 bases between the two germline ends. The germline gives CDR1 MNHEY, CDR2 SVGEGT. The CDR3 loop reads CASTPIRAMPMNTEAFF. The CDR3 nucleotides are TGTGCCAGCACCCCGATCAGGGCCATGCCAATGAACACTGAAGCTTTCTTT.

The chain uses TRBV5-8 and TRBJ1-5; D is undetermined. Germline V gene data show CDR1 as SGHTS and CDR2 as YDEGEE. Between the trimmed V and J ends, which lost 2 bases and 15 bases, there was a span of 15 bases. The CDR3 is 12 residues long. The DNA of the CDR3 is TGTGCCAGCAGCTTCGCCGAGGCTACCCGGCATTTT. Encoded protein: CASSFAEATRHF.

The chain joins TRBV5-6 to TRBJ2-7, with 10 nucleotides matching TRBD2. The J segment lost 3 bases and the V segment lost 0 bases, leaving 3 bases of the junction unmatched. The germline V gene has CDR1 SGHDT and CDR2 YYEEEE. The CDR3 runs 15 residues. The CDR3, as DNA: TGTGCCAGCAGCTTGGTAGCGGGAGGTATCTACGAGCAGTACTTC. Its protein is CASSLVAGGIYEQYF.

The chain has TRBV5-8 and TRBJ2-3; D uncertain. Germline-derived CDR1 and CDR2 are SGHTS and YDEGEE. With 3 bases removed from V and 6 bases from J, the gap between germline ends came to 5 bases. The CDR3 spans 11 residues. CDR3 in amino acids: CASSSRDTQYF. In DNA form, the CDR3 reads TGTGCCAGCAGCTCCCGGGATACGCAGTATTTT.

This clone was observed a few times. This sequence joins TRBV11-2 and TRBJ2-7; TRBD2 agrees at 7 bases. J lost 3 bases, V lost 3 bases, and 5 bases had no gene match. The CDR3 consists of 14 residues. The germline CDR1 and CDR2 sequences are SGHAT and FQNNGV. CDR3 residues: CASSFSRDYYEQYF. The CDR3 nucleotides are TGTGCCAGCAGCTTCAGCAGGGACTACTACGAGCAGTACTTC.

J is TRBJ2-1 and V is TRBV14; D ambiguous. CDR1 is SGHDN and CDR2 is FVKESK in the germline V gene. The V end was cut by 1 base, the J end by 6 bases, with 10 bases between. The CDR3 length is 14 residues. In nucleotides, the CDR3 is TGTGCCAGCAGCCAAGTGGGCAGAGCCAATGAGCAGTTCTTC. Its protein product is CASSQVGRANEQFF.

CDR3: CATSGTLGGNQPQHF. The DNA of the CDR3 is TGTGCCACCAGTGGGACCCTAGGGGGCAATCAGCCCCAGCATTTT. J is TRBJ1-5 and V is TRBV24-1; D is possibly TRBD1 (5 bases). The CDR3 covers 15 residues. The germline V gene has CDR1 KGHDR and CDR2 SFDVKD. V lost 5 bases to trimming and J lost 2 bases, with 12 bases between them.

The rearrangement joins TRBV7-2 to TRBJ1-1; D gene ambiguous. The CDR3 has 12 amino acids. Between the trimmed V and J ends, which lost 5 bases and 5 bases, there was a span of 9 bases. CDR1 and CDR2 (germline): SGHTA, FQGNSA. Written as DNA, the CDR3 is TGTGCCAGCAGCGCGGAGGTTACTGAAGCTTTCTTT. This sequence encodes CASSAEVTEAFF.

V gene TRBV7-3 combines with J gene TRBJ2-2, with 11 bases lining up with TRBD2. Germline assignment: CDR1 SGHTA and CDR2 FQGTGA. CDR3 length: 16 residues. The ends lost 6 bases at V and 0 bases at J; junction bases unmatched: 3. This chain's CDR3 is CASSIAGGTNTGELFF. CDR3 sequence (DNA): TGTGCCAGCAGTATAGCGGGAGGGACGAACACCGGGGAGCTGTTTTTT. The whole variable domain, remainder taken from reference TRBV7-3 and TRBJ2-2, is GAGVSQTPSNKVTEKGKYVELRCDPISGHTALYWYRQSLGQGPEFLIYFQGTGAADDSGLPNDRFFAVRPEGSVSTLKIQRTERGDSAVYLCASSIAGGTNTGELFFGEGSRLTVL.

This chain links TRBV13 with TRBJ2-2; TRBD1 matches 7 bases. CDR1 and CDR2 from the germline V gene are PRHDT and FYEKMQ (reference sequence). Trimming removed 5 bases from V and 2 bases from J; junction bases left unmatched: 5. The CDR3 has 15 amino acids. The CDR3, as DNA: TGTGCCAGCAGCCAACGGACAGGTAACACCGGGGAGCTGTTTTTT. This encodes CASSQRTGNTGELFF. The whole variable domain, remainder taken from reference TRBV13 and TRBJ2-2, is AAGVIQSPRHLIKEKRETATLKCYPIPRHDTVYWYQQGPGQDPQFLISFYEKMQSDKGSIPDRFSAQQFSDYHSELNMSSLELGDSALYFCASSQRTGNTGELFFGEGSRLTVL.

V and J are TRBV6-5 and TRBJ2-2; TRBD1 agrees at 7 bases. After removal of 2 bases from V and 1 base from J, the junction contained 4 bases not matched to a gene. Germline assignment: CDR1 MNHEY and CDR2 SVGAGI. CDR3 length equals 16 residues. CDR3: CASSYRGRMNTGELFF. CDR3 DNA: TGTGCCAGCAGTTACAGGGGGCGCATGAACACCGGGGAGCTGTTTTTT.

This chain uses TRBV9 with TRBJ1-4; perhaps TRBD1 as D (5 bases). V was shortened by 6 bases and J by 0 bases, with 18 bases between the two germline ends. This CDR3 has 17 residues. The germline V gene has CDR1 SGDLS and CDR2 YYNGEE. This chain's CDR3 is CASTRGIEAATNEKLFF. CDR3 coding DNA: TGTGCCAGCACTAGGGGCATTGAAGCCGCAACTAATGAAAAACTGTTTTTT.

This chain uses TRBV19 with TRBJ1-3; no firm D call. Germline assignment: CDR1 LNHDA and CDR2 SQIVND (reference sequence). V was trimmed by 3 bases and J by 0 bases, leaving 12 bases between them. The CDR3 is 16 amino acids. CDR3 in DNA: TGTGCCAGTAGTATCTGGTCAGGCACCTCTGGAAACACCATATATTTT. Encoded protein: CASSIWSGTSGNTIYF. The complete variable domain, with remaining parts taken from reference TRBV19 and TRBJ1-3, reads DGGITQSPKYLFRKEGQNVTLSCEQNLNHDAMYWYRQDPGQGLRLIYYSQIVNDFQKGDIAEGYSVSREKKESFPLTVTSAQKNPTAFYLCASSIWSGTSGNTIYFGEGSWLTVV.

The chain joins TRBV7-2 to TRBJ1-5; no clear D. The CDR3 length is 14 residues. CDR1 is SGHTA, CDR2 FQGNSA, per germline. Trimming took 5 bases from V and 6 from J, leaving 14 bases between them. CDR3 nucleotide sequence: TGTGCCAGCAGCACCCAGAGACGGGGTCAGCCCCAGCATTTT. Translation gives CASSTQRRGQPQHF.